What follows are 22 T cell receptor beta chains derived from one specimen sequenced in a study of PD-L1 blockade in urothelial cancer. Assay: immunoSEQ multiplex PCR; the TCRdb copy retains only in-frame clones and omits some. Of some 79,000 clones listed, over 80% were seen once; the top ten hold over 7.5%. The sample here was PBMCs, taken around atezolizumab (anti-PD-L1) treatment. The receptors come from a man in his 70s with urothelial cancer.

This chain joins TRBV14 and TRBJ2-7; 7 bases align to TRBD1. Germline V gene data show CDR1 as SGHDN and CDR2 as FVKESK. The ends lost 4 bases at V and 1 base at J; junction bases unmatched: 7. The CDR3 length is 15 residues. The CDR3 DNA follows: TGTGCCAGCAGCCCAAGGACAGGATGGTCCTACGAGCAGTACTTC. This codes for CASSPRTGWSYEQYF.

The chain recombines TRBV14 with TRBJ2-1; 9 nucleotides align to TRBD2. Germline CDR1 is SGHDN and CDR2 is FVKESK. The CDR3 length is 14 residues. Trimming removed 2 bases from V and 9 bases from J; junction bases left unmatched: 5. CDR3 in amino acids: CASSQLAGTLEQFF. The CDR3 DNA is TGTGCCAGCAGCCAACTAGCGGGGACTCTTGAGCAGTTCTTC. Filled out from reference TRBV14 and TRBJ2-1, the complete variable domain reads EAGVTQFPSHSVIEKGQTVTLRCDPISGHDNLYWYRRVMGKEIKFLLHFVKESKQDESGMPNNRFLAERTGGTYSTLKVQPAELEDSGVYFCASSQLAGTLEQFFGPGTRLTVL.

The V and J genes are TRBV9 and TRBJ2-3; 8 bases are a match to TRBD2. CDR3 length: 16 amino acids. V lost 0 bases to trimming and J lost 6 bases; unmatched junction nucleotides: 9. CDR1 SGDLS and CDR2 YYNGEE come from the germline V gene. The CDR3 protein is CASSVGAGGGKDTQYF. The CDR3 nucleotides read TGTGCCAGCAGCGTAGGGGCGGGGGGCGGTAAGGATACGCAGTATTTT.

V usage is TRBV7-2 and J usage is TRBJ2-5; 10 bases line up with TRBD2. Germline assignment: CDR1 SGHTA and CDR2 FQGNSA. There are 14 residues in the CDR3. Unmatched junction bases numbered 4, after V lost 3 bases and J lost 6 bases. For the CDR3, the DNA is TGTGCCAGCAGCTTGCTAGCGGGAGACAAGACCCAGTACTTC. Its translation is CASSLLAGDKTQYF.

The gene calls are TRBV4-1 and TRBJ2-6; the D gene is possibly TRBD2 (5 bases). The CDR3 runs to 21 residues. Trimming shortened V by 4 bases and J by 0 bases, and 25 bases separated the two germline ends. The germline V gene encodes CDR1 MGHRA and CDR2 YSYEKL. CDR3 in DNA: TGCGCCAGCAGCCGAGCCGAGAGAGGGATGGATCTTTACTCTGGGGCCAACGTCCTGACTTTC. It encodes CASSRAERGMDLYSGANVLTF.

This clone was detected once. The gene calls are TRBV5-5 and TRBJ1-1; D possibly corresponds to TRBD1 (5 bases). The V gene lost 2 bases and the J gene lost 3 bases, with 11 bases spanning the gap. Per the germline V gene, CDR1 is SGHKS and CDR2 is YYEKEE (reference sequence). This CDR3 is built from 14 residues. The CDR3 loop reads CASSFGGGYTEAFF. DNA for the CDR3: TGTGCCAGCAGCTTCGGGGGGGGTTACACTGAAGCTTTCTTT.

This chain links TRBV27 with TRBJ1-2; possible D gene TRBD1, 5 bases. Germline CDR1 reads MNHEY; CDR2 reads SMNVEV (reference sequence). This CDR3 spans 15 amino acids. Trimming cost V 2 bases and J 2 bases, with 12 bases left between them. The CDR3 sequence is CASSLGHSGNYGYTF. The CDR3 DNA reads TGTGCCAGCAGTTTAGGTCATTCAGGGAACTATGGCTACACCTTC.

The chain recombines TRBV7-2 with TRBJ2-3; 10 positions match TRBD2. V lost 5 bases and J lost 5; bases outside the gene matches: 1. The germline CDR1 and CDR2 sequences are SGHTA and FQGNSA. CDR3 size: 13 residues. DNA of the CDR3: TGTGCCAGCAGCCCTAGCGGGGGAGATACGCAGTATTTT. It codes for CASSPSGGDTQYF.

The chain links TRBV10-3 to TRBJ2-3; 7 nucleotides line up with TRBD2. Germline V lookup: CDR1 ENHRY, CDR2 SYGVKD. The CDR3 consists of 14 residues. The trim removed 4 bases at V and 6 bases at J, leaving 7 bases unmatched. Here the CDR3 reads CAISGRGTLDTQYF. The CDR3 DNA sequence: TGTGCCATCAGTGGGCGGGGGACTTTGGATACGCAGTATTTT.

The V gene is TRBV19, the J gene TRBJ2-1; D might be TRBD2 (6 bases). The germline V gene encodes CDR1 LNHDA and CDR2 SQIVND (reference sequence). This CDR3 contains 15 residues. Trimming took off 5 bases at V and 2 bases at J, with 13 bases between the two ends. The CDR3 here is CASSRGNRPYNEQFF. In nucleotides, the CDR3 is TGTGCCAGTAGTCGGGGGAACCGGCCCTACAATGAGCAGTTCTTC.

The chain links TRBV27 to TRBJ2-7, with 8 bases matching TRBD1. The CDR3 extends over 16 amino acids. V shed 5 bases and J 3 bases; nucleotides not matched to a gene: 12. Germline assignment: CDR1 MNHEY and CDR2 SMNVEV (reference sequence). The CDR3 DNA sequence: TGTGCCAGCAGTCCTCGGACAGGGTCGGGAAACTACGAGCAGTACTTC. This codes for CASSPRTGSGNYEQYF.

CDR3 nucleotide sequence: TGCGCCAGCAGCCCAGGGACTAGCGGGAGTGGCGAGACCCAGTACTTC. Residues: CASSPGTSGSGETQYF. The rearrangement uses TRBV5-1 and TRBJ2-5, with TRBD2 matching 14 bases. Trimming took 4 bases from V and 5 from J; bases not matched to a gene: 7. This CDR3 has 16 residues. The germline V gene encodes CDR1 SGHRS and CDR2 YFSETQ. Looking up the rest from reference TRBV5-1 and TRBJ2-5 gives the full variable domain: KAGVTQTPRYLIKTRGQQVTLSCSPISGHRSVSWYQQTPGQGLQFLFEYFSETQRNKGNFPGRFSGRQFSNSRSEMNVSTLELGDSALYLCASSPGTSGSGETQYFGPGTRLLVL.

V and J are TRBV5-5 and TRBJ2-6, with TRBD1 identical over 9 bases. CDR3 length: 18 residues. The ends lost 0 bases at V and 1 base at J; junction bases unmatched: 5. CDR1 SGHKS and CDR2 YYEKEE come from the germline V gene (reference sequence). This CDR3 reads CASSLVGTGISGANVLTF. The DNA of the CDR3 is TGTGCCAGCAGCTTGGTGGGGACAGGGATATCTGGGGCCAACGTCCTGACTTTC. The full variable domain, with the rest looked up from reference TRBV5-5 and TRBJ2-6, is DAGVTQSPTHLIKTRGQQVTLRCSPISGHKSVSWYQQVLGQGPQFIFQYYEKEERGRGNFPDRFSARQFPNYSSELNVNALLLGDSALYLCASSLVGTGISGANVLTFGAGSRLTVL.

This chain joins TRBV10-3 and TRBJ2-7; a possible D gene is TRBD1 (6 bases). This CDR3 has 16 amino acids. Germline CDR1 is ENHRY and CDR2 is SYGVKD. Trimming took off 0 bases at V and 5 bases at J, with 17 bases between the two ends. CDR3 amino acids: CAISESATGWLNEQYF. The CDR3 coding sequence is TGTGCCATCAGTGAGTCCGCGACAGGTTGGTTGAACGAGCAGTACTTC.

The chain joins TRBV7-3 to TRBJ1-3, with TRBD1 identical over 11 bases. Per germline, CDR1 SGHTA and CDR2 FQGTGA. The V and J ends lost 5 bases and 3 bases, in that order; junction bases with no gene match: 12. There are 18 residues in the CDR3. CDR3 bases: TGTGCCAGCAGCGATAATCCGGGACAGGGGGTTTTTGGAAACACCATATATTTT. Translation: CASSDNPGQGVFGNTIYF.

This clone appeared a few times. The chain links TRBV7-9 to TRBJ1-1; 7 bases line up with TRBD1. CDR3 length: 15 residues. J lost 3 bases, V lost 5 bases, and 9 bases had no gene match. CDR1 is SEHNR, CDR2 FQNEAQ, per germline (reference sequence). CDR3 protein: CASSPPDRRDTEAFF. The CDR3 bases are TGTGCCAGCAGCCCACCGGACAGGAGAGACACTGAAGCTTTCTTT.

CDR3 protein: CASKTSGANTGELFF. Here the CDR3 DNA reads TGTGCCAGCAAGACTAGCGGAGCGAACACCGGGGAGCTGTTTTTT. The gene calls are TRBV2 and TRBJ2-2, with 9 nucleotides matching TRBD2. Trimming took 7 bases from V and 0 from J; bases not matched to a gene: 3. Germline V gene data show CDR1 as SNHLY and CDR2 as FYNNEI. This CDR3 is 15 amino acids long.

The chain is built from TRBV6-5 and TRBJ1-1, with D tentatively TRBD1 (6 bases). The V end was cut by 8 bases, the J end by 0 bases, with 13 bases between. Germline values: CDR1 MNHEY, CDR2 SVGAGI. The CDR3 contains 14 residues. CDR3 amino acids: CASGRDNVNTEAFF. CDR3 sequence (DNA): TGTGCCAGCGGTAGGGACAACGTGAACACTGAAGCTTTCTTT.

In this sample, this clone turned up a few times. V gene TRBV4-1 combines with J gene TRBJ1-5; maybe TRBD1 (5 bases). Germline V gene sequence: CDR1 MGHRA, CDR2 YSYEKL. With 1 base removed from V and 0 bases from J, the gap between germline ends came to 16 bases. The CDR3 extends over 18 amino acids. CDR3 in amino acids: CASSQAGGADLSNQPQHF. The CDR3 nucleotides are TGCGCCAGCAGCCAAGCCGGTGGGGCAGACCTTAGCAATCAGCCCCAGCATTTT.

The CDR3 is CASSSGMGGNEQFF. The CDR3 nucleotides are TGTGCCAGCAGCTCCGGCATGGGGGGCAATGAGCAGTTCTTC. The chain recombines TRBV11-3 with TRBJ2-1; a weak D match, TRBD2 (6 bases). V shed 4 bases and J shed 6 bases, with 13 bases lying between them. CDR3 length equals 14 residues. CDR1 and CDR2 (germline): SGHNT, YENEEA.

The rearrangement uses TRBV23-1 and TRBJ1-3, with TRBD1 matching 7 bases. TRBV23-1 is an ORF for which the function is uncertain. This CDR3 region has 16 residues. The J segment lost 2 bases and the V segment lost 5 bases, leaving 9 bases of the junction unmatched. CDR3 sequence reads: CASSSKGAITGNTIYF. CDR3 coding DNA: TGCGCCAGCAGTTCAAAGGGGGCAATCACTGGAAACACCATATATTTT.

The chain has TRBV27 and TRBJ2-2; D unclear. The ends were cut back, 3 bases at V and 0 bases at J, with 8 bases in the middle. CDR1 is MNHEY and CDR2 is SMNVEV in the germline V gene (reference sequence). CDR3 length: 15 residues. CDR3: CASSFRFANTGELFF. As DNA, the CDR3 is TGTGCCAGCAGTTTTCGTTTCGCGAACACCGGGGAGCTGTTTTTT.